This T cell receptor beta chain derives from a study of cytomegalovirus exposure and HLA in healthy donors. Study conclusions and caveats: A later analysis found first-cohort TCR clusters tended to co-occur in the 110 or so validation repertoires. Cytomegalovirus association was assigned to about 150 TCR beta chains.

Notes on this clone: Its antigen is not known.

Clones were sequenced by immunoSEQ multiplex PCR, and TCRdb holds only the in-frame ones, with some missing. The sample has tens of thousands of clones, around 94% seen once. Germline CDR1 is LNHDA and CDR2 is SQIVND (reference sequence). This CDR3 contains 15 residues. Trimming took off 5 bases at V and 2 bases at J, with 14 bases between the two ends. The genes are TRBV19 and TRBJ2-3; a weak D match, TRBD2 (6 bases). The TCR sequence derives from a woman in her late teens or twenties in good health and CMV-seronegative. The source material was PBMCs. For the CDR3, the DNA is TGTGCCAGTAGTTTAGTCGGGGGTTCCACAGATACGCAGTATTTT. It yields the protein CASSLVGGSTDTQYF. The full variable domain, with the rest looked up from reference TRBV19 and TRBJ2-3, is DGGITQSPKYLFRKEGQNVTLSCEQNLNHDAMYWYRQDPGQGLRLIYYSQIVNDFQKGDIAEGYSVSREKKESFPLTVTSAQKNPTAFYLCASSLVGGSTDTQYFGPGTRLTVL.